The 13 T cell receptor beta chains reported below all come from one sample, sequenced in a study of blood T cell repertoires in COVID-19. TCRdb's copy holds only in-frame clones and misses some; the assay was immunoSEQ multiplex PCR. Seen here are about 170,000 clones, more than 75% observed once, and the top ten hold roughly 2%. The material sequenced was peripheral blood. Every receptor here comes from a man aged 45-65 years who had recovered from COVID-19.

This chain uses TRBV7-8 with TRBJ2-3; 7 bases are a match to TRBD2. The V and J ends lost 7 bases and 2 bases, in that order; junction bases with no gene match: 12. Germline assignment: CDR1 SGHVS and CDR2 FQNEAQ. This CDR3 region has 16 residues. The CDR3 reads CASMQLPGTNTDTQYF. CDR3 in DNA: TGTGCCAGCATGCAACTTCCCGGGACTAACACAGATACGCAGTATTTT.

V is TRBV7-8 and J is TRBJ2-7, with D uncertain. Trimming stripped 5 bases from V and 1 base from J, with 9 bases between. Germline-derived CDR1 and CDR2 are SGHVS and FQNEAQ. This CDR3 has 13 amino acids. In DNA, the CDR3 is TGTGCCAGCAGCCCTCTAAAGTCCTACGAGCAGTACTTC. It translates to CASSPLKSYEQYF.

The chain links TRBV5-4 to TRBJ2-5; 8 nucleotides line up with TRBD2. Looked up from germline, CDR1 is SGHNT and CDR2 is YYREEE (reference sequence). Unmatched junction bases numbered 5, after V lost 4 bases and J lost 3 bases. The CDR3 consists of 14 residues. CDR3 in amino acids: CASSGPGLEETQYF. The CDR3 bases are TGTGCCAGCAGCGGACCGGGACTAGAAGAGACCCAGTACTTC.

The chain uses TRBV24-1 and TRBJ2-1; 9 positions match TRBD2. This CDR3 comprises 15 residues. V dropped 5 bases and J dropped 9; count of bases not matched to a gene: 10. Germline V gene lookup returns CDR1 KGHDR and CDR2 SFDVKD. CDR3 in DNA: TGTGCCACCAGTGGATCTAGCGGGGCTTTAGGTGAGCAGTTCTTC. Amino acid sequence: CATSGSSGALGEQFF.

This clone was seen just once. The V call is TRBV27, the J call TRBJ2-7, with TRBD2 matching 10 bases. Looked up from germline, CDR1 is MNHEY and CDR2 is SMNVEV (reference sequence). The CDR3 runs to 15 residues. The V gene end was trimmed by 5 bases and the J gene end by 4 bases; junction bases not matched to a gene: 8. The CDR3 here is CASSTPGLAKYEQYF. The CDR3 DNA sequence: TGTGCCAGCAGTACTCCGGGACTAGCGAAATACGAGCAGTACTTC.

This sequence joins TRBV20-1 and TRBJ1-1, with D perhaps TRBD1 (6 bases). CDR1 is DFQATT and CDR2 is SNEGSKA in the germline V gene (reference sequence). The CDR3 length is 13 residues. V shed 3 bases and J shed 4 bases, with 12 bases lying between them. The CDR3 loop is CSASTGSGTEAFF. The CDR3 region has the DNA TGCAGTGCTAGTACAGGGTCCGGCACTGAAGCTTTCTTT.

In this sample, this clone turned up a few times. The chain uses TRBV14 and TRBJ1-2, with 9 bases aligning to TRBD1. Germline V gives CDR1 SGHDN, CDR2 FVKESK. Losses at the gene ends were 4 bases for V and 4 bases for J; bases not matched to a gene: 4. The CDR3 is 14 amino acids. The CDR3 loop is CASSPDRGGYGYTF. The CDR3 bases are TGTGCCAGCAGCCCGGACAGGGGAGGCTATGGCTACACCTTC. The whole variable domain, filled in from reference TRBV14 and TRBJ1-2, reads EAGVTQFPSHSVIEKGQTVTLRCDPISGHDNLYWYRRVMGKEIKFLLHFVKESKQDESGMPNNRFLAERTGGTYSTLKVQPAELEDSGVYFCASSPDRGGYGYTFGSGTRLTVV.

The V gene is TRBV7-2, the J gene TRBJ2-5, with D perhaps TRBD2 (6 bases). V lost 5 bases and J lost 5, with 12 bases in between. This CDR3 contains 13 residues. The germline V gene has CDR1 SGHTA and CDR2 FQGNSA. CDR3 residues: CASSIGGRETQYF. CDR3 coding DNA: TGTGCCAGCAGCATTGGGGGGAGGGAGACCCAGTACTTC. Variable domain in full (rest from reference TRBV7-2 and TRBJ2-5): GAGVSQSPSNKVTEKGKDVELRCDPISGHTALYWYRQSLGQGLEFLIYFQGNSAPDKSGLPSDRFSAERTGGSVSTLTIQRTQQEDSAVYLCASSIGGRETQYFGPGTRLLVL.

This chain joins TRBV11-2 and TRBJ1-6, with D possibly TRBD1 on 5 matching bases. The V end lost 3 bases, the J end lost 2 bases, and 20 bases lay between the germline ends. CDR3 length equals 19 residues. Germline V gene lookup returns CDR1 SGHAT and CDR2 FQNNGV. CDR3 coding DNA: TGTGCCAGCAGCTTGACTCCCGGGGCAGGGAGGACCTATAATTCACCCCTCCACTTT. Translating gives CASSLTPGAGRTYNSPLHF.

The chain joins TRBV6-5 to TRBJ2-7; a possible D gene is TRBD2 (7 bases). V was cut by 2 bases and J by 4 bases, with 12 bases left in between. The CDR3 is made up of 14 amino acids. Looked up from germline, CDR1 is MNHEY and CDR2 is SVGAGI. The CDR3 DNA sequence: TGTGCCAGCAGTTACGTAGGGGGGGGTTACGAGCAGTACTTC. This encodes CASSYVGGGYEQYF.

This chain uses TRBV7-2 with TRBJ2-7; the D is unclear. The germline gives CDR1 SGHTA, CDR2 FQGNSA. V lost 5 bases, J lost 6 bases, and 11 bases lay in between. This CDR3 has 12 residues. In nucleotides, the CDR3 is TGTGCCAGCAGCCCCCGCCCGGGCGAGCAGTACTTC. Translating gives CASSPRPGEQYF.

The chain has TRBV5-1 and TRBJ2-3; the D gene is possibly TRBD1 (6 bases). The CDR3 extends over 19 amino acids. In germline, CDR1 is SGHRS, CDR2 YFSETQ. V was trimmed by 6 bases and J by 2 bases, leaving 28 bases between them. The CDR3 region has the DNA TGCGCCAGCACTTATTTACCTTTAGGGGCAGGGGCCTCCACAGATACGCAGTATTTT. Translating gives CASTYLPLGAGASTDTQYF.

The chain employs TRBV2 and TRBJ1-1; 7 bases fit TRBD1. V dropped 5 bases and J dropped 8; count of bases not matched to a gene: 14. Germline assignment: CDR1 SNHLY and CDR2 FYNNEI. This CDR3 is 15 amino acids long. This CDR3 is CASSRSGTANVEAFF. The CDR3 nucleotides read TGTGCCAGCAGTCGATCCGGGACAGCTAACGTGGAAGCTTTCTTT.